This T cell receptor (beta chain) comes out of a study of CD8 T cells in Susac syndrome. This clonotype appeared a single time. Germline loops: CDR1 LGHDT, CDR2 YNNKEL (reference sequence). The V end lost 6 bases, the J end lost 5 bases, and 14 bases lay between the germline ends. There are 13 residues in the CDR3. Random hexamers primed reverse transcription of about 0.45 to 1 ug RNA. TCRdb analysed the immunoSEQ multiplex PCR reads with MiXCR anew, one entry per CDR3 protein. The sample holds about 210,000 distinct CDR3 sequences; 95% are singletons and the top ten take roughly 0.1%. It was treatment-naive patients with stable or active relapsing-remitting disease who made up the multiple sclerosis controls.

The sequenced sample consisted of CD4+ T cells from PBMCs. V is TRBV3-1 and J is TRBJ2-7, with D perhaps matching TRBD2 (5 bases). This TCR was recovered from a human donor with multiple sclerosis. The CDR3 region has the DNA TGTGCCAGCAGTTCGGAGGTAGTTCACGAGCAGTACTTC. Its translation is CASSSEVVHEQYF.